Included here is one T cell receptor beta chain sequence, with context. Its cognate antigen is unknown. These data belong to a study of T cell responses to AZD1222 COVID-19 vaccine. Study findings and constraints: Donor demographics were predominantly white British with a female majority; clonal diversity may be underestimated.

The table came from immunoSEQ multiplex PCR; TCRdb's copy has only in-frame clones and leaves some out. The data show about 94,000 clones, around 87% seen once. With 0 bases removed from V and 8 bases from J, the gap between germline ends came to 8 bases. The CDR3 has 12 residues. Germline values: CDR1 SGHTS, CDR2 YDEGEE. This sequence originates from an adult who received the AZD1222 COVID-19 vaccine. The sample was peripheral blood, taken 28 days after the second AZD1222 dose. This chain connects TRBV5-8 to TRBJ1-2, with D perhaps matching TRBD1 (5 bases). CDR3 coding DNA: TGTGCCAGCAGCTTGGACGGGACCGGCTACACCTTC. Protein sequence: CASSLDGTGYTF.